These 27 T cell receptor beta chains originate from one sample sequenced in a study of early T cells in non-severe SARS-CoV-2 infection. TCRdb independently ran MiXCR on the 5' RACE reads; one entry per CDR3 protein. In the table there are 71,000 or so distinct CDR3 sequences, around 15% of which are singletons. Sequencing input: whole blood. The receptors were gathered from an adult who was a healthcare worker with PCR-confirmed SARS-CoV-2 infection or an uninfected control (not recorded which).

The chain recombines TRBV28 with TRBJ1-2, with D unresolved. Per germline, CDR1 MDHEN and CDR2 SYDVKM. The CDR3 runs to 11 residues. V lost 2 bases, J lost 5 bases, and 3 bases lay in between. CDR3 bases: TGTGCCAGCAGTTTAGCTTATGGCTACACCTTC. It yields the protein CASSLAYGYTF.

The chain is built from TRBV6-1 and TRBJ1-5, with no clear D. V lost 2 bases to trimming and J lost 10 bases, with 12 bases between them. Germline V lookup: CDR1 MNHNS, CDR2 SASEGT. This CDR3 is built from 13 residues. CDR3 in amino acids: CASSENGWGPQHF. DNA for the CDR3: TGTGCCAGCAGTGAAAATGGGTGGGGTCCCCAGCATTTT.

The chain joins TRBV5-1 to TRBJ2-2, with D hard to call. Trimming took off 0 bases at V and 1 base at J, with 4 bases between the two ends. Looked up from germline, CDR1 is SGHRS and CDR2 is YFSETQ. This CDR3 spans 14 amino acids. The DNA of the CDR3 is TGCGCCAGCAGCTTGGCCCAGAACACCGGGGAGCTGTTTTTT. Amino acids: CASSLAQNTGELFF.

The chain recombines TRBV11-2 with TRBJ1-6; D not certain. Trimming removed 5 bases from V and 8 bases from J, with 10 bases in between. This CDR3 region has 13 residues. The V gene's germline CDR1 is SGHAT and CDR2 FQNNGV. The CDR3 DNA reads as TGTGCCAGCAGCCCGATGAGTTATTCACCCCTCCACTTT. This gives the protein CASSPMSYSPLHF.

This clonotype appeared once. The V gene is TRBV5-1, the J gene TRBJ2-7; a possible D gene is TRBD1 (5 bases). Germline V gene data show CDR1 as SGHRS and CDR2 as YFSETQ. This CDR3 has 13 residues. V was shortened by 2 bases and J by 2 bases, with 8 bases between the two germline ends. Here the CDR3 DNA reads TGCGCCAGCAGCTTACAGGACGCCTACGAGCAGTACTTC. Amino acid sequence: CASSLQDAYEQYF.

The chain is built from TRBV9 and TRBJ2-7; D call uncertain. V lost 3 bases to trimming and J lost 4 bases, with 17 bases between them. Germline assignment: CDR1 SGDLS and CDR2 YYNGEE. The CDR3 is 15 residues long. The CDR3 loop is CASSDRDASLYEQYF. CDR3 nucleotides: TGTGCCAGCAGCGATCGAGACGCGTCTCTGTACGAGCAGTACTTC.

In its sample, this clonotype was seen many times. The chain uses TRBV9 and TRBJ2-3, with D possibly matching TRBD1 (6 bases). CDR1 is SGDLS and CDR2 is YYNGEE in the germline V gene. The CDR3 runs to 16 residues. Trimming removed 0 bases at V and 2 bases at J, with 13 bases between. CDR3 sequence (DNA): TGTGCCAGCAGCGTAGAAGGGGGAAGGGCCACAGATACGCAGTATTTT. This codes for CASSVEGGRATDTQYF.

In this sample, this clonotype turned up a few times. The CDR3 sequence: CASRQAGTEAFF. The CDR3 nucleotides read TGCGCCAGCCGACAGGCGGGGACTGAAGCTTTCTTT. This chain connects TRBV10-2 to TRBJ1-1; D perhaps matches TRBD1 (6 bases). The CDR3 sequence is 12 residues long. Trimming removed 8 bases from V and 5 bases from J, with 12 bases in between. Germline-derived CDR1 and CDR2 are WSHSY and SAAADI.

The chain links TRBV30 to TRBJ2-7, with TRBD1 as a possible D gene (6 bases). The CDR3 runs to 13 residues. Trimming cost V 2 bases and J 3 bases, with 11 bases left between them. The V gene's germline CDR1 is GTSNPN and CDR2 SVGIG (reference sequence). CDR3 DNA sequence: TGTGCCTGGAGTCGTCTGGACAGCTACGAGCAGTACTTC. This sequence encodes CAWSRLDSYEQYF.

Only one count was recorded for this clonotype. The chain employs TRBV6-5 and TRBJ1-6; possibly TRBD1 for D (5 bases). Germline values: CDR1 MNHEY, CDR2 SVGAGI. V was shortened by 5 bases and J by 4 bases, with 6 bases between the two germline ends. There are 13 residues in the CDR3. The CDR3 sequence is CASSRQYNSPLHF. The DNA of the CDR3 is TGTGCCAGCAGTCGACAGTATAATTCACCCCTCCACTTT.

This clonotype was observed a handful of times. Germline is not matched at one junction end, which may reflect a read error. The CDR3 loop reads CAGSLGADTQYF. The CDR3 bases are TGCGCCGGCAGCCTGGGTGCAGATACGCAGTATTTT. The chain combines TRBV4-1 with TRBJ2-3, with D hard to call. This CDR3 spans 12 amino acids. Germline CDR1 and CDR2: MGHRA and YSYEKL.

The CDR3 nucleotides read TGCAGTGCTAGACCTACCGGGACCGCTTCCTACGAGCAGTACTTC. Protein: CSARPTGTASYEQYF. V usage is TRBV20-1 and J usage is TRBJ2-7; D assignment may be TRBD1 or TRBD2 (5 bases each). Germline V CDR1 and CDR2: DFQATT, SNEGSKA (reference sequence). The V and J ends lost 2 bases and 1 base respectively, with 15 bases between them. This CDR3 region has 15 residues.

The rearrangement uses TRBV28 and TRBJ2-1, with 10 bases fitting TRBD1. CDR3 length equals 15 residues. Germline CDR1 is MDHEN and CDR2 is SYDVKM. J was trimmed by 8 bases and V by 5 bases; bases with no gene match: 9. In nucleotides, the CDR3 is TGTGCCAGCAGTCAATCGACAGGGGGCTTCGATGAGCAGTTCTTC. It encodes CASSQSTGGFDEQFF.

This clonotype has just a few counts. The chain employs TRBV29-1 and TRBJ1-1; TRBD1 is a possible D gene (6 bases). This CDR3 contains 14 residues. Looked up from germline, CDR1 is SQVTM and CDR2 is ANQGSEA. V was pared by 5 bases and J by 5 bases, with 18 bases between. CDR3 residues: CSVRLGGAETEAFF. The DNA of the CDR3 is TGCAGCGTTCGGTTGGGGGGCGCGGAGACTGAAGCTTTCTTT.

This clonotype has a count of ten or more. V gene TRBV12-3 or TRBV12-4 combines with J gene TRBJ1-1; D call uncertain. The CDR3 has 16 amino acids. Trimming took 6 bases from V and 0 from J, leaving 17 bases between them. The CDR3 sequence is CASRLVALQMNTEAFF. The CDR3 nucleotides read TGTGCCAGCAGACTAGTCGCCCTCCAGATGAACACTGAAGCTTTCTTT.

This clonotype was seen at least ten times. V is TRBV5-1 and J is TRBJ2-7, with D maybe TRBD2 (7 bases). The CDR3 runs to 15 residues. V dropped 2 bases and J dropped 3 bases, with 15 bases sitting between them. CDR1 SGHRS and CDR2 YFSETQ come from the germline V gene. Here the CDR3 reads CASSFSTGRVYEQYF. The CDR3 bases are TGCGCCAGCAGCTTTAGTACAGGGAGGGTCTACGAGCAGTACTTC.

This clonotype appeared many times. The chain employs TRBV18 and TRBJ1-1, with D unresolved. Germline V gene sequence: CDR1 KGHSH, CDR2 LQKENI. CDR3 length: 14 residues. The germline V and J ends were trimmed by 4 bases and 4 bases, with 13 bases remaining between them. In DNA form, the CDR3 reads TGTGCCAGCTCACTCGCCGTCGAGGGCACTGAAGCTTTCTTT. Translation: CASSLAVEGTEAFF.

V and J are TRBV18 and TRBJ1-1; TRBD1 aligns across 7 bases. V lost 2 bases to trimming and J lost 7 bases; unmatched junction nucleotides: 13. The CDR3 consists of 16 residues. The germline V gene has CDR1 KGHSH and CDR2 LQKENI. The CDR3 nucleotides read TGTGCCAGCTCACCAAGTATAGGAACAGGGGATGATGAAGCTTTCTTT. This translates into CASSPSIGTGDDEAFF.

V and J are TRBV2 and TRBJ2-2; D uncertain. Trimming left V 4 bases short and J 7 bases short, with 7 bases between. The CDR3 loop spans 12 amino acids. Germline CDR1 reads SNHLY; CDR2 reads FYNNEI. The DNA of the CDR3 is TGTGCCAGCAGTGTTGATGTCGGGGAGCTGTTTTTT. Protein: CASSVDVGELFF.

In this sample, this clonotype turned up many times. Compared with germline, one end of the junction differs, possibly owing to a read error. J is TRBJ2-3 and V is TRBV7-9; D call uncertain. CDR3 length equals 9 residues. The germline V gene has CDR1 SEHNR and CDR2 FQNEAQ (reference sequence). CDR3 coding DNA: TGTGCCAGCAGTCCAAAGGTCGGTTTT. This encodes CASSPKVGF.

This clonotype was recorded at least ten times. This chain's CDR3 is CASTRGTDNEQFF. The CDR3 DNA sequence: TGTGCCAGCACTCGAGGGACCGACAATGAGCAGTTCTTC. V is TRBV12-3 or TRBV12-4 and J is TRBJ2-1; D possibly uses TRBD1 or TRBD2 (5 bases each). The CDR3 has 13 amino acids. V lost 7 bases to trimming and J lost 5 bases, with 12 bases between them.

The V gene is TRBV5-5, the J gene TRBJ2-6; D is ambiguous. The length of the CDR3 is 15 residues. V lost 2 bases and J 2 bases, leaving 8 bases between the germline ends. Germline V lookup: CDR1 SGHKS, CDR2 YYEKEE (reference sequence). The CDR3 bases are TGTGCCAGCAGCTTTTGGTCGACTGGGGCCAACGTCCTGACTTTC. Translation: CASSFWSTGANVLTF.

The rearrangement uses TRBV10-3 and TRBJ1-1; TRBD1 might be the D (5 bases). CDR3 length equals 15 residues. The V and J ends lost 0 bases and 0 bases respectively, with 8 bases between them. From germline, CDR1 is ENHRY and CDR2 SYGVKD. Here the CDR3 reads CAISESGLMNTEAFF. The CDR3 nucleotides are TGTGCCATCAGTGAGTCGGGACTCATGAACACTGAAGCTTTCTTT.

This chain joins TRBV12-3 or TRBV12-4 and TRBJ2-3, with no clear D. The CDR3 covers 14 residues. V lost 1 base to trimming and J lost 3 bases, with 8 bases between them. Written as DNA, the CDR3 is TGTGCCAGCAGTTTAGACCGATGGACAGATACGCAGTATTTT. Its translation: CASSLDRWTDTQYF.

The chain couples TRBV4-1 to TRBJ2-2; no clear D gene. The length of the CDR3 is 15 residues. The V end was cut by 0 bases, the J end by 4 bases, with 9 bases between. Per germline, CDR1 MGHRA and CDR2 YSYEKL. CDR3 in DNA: TGCGCCAGCAGCCAAGACCGGATCTCCACCGGGGAGCTGTTTTTT. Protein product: CASSQDRISTGELFF.

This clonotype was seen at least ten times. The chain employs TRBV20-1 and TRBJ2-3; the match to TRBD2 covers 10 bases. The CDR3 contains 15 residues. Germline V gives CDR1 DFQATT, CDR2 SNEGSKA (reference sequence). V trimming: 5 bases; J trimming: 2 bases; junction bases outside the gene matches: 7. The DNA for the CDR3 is TGCAGTGCTGGTAGCGGGGGGTTCTCCACAGATACGCAGTATTTT. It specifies CSAGSGGFSTDTQYF.

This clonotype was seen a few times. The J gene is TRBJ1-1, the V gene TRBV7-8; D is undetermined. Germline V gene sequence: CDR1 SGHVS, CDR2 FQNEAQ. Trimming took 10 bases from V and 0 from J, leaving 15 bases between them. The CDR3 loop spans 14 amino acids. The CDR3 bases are TGTGCCACCGCCTCGAGACAAGTGAACACTGAAGCTTTCTTT. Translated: CATASRQVNTEAFF.